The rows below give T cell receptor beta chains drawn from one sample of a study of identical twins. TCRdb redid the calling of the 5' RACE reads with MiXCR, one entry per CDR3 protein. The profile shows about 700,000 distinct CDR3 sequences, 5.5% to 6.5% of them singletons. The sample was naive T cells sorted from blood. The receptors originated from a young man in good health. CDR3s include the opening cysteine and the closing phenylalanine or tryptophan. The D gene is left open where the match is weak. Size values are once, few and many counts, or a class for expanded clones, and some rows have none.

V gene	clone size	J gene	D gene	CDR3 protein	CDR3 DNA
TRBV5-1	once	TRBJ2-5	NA	CASSWAGSQGTQYF	TGCGCCAGCAGCTGGGCAGGGTCCCAGGGGACCCAGTACTTC
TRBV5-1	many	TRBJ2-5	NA	CASSLYQETQYF	TGCGCCAGCAGCTTATATCAAGAGACCCAGTACTTC
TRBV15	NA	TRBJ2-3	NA	CATSGRADTQYF	TGTGCCACCAGCGGACGGGCAGATACGCAGTATTTT
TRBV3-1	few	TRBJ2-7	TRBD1	CASSARTGGSEQYF	TGTGCCAGCAGCGCCCGGACAGGTGGGAGCGAGCAGTACTTC
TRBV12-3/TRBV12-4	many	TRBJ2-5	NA	CASSFQSGSGRKTQYF	TGTGCCAGCAGTTTTCAATCAGGGAGTGGGCGGAAGACCCAGTACTTC
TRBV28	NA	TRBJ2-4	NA	CASSTGTALNIQYF	TGTGCCAGCAGTACCGGGACCGCGCTGAACATTCAGTACTTC
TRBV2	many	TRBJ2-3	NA	CASRPGADTQYF	TGTGCCAGCAGGCCAGGGGCAGATACGCAGTATTTT
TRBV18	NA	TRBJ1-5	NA	CASSTDGGFQPQHF	TGTGCCAGCTCAACTGACGGCGGTTTTCAGCCCCAGCATTTT
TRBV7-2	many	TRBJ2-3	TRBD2	CASSLDGRVQYF	TGTGCCAGCAGCTTAGACGGGAGGGTGCAGTATTTT
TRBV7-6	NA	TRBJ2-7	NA	CASSLGGGYYEQYF	TGTGCCAGCAGCTTAGGTGGGGGATACTACGAGCAGTACTTC
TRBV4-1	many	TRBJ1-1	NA	CASSQEHFLNTEAFF	TGCGCCAGCAGCCAGGAACACTTCCTGAACACTGAAGCTTTCTTT
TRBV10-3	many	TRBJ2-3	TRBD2	CANSRAGSTDTQYF	TGTGCCAACTCGAGAGCGGGAAGCACAGATACGCAGTATTTT
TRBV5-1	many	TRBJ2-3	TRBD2	CASSSYTPSGRAIDTQYF	TGCGCCAGCAGCTCATACACTCCTAGCGGGAGGGCCATTGATACGCAGTATTTT
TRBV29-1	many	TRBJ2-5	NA	CSVVVFPKLTQYF	TGCAGCGTTGTAGTTTTCCCCAAGTTGACCCAGTACTTC
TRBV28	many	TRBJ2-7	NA	CASTGISSYEQYF	TGTGCCAGCACGGGGATATCCTCCTACGAGCAGTACTTC
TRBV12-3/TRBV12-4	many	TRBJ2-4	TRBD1	CASSFGQVPDIQYF	TGTGCCAGCAGTTTTGGACAGGTCCCTGACATTCAGTACTTC
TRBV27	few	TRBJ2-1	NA	CASSLPHRAPYNEQFF	TGTGCCAGCAGTTTACCTCATAGAGCGCCCTACAATGAGCAGTTCTTC
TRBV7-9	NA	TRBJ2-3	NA	CASSSMAGQTADTQYF	TGTGCCAGCAGCTCAATGGCAGGCCAGACCGCAGATACGCAGTATTTT
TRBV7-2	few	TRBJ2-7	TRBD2	CASSPAGAGGGNEQYF	TGTGCCAGCAGCCCCGCCGGGGCGGGAGGCGGCAACGAGCAGTACTTC
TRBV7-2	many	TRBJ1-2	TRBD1	CASSLPRTGSYGYTF	TGTGCCAGCAGCCTACCACGGACAGGGAGCTATGGCTACACCTTC
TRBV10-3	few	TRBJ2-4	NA	CATRGDVAKNIQYF	TGTGCCACCCGCGGGGACGTAGCCAAAAACATTCAGTACTTC
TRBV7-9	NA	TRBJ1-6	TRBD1	CASSLSGQSSYNSPLHF	TGTGCCAGCAGCTTATCGGGACAGAGCTCCTATAATTCACCCCTCCACTTT
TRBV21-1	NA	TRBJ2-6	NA	CASKGDRTVFSGANVLTF	TGTGCCAGCAAGGGGGACAGGACAGTTTTTTCTGGGGCCAACGTCCTGACTTTC
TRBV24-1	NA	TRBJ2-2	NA	CATRGPGELFF	TGTGCCACCAGGGGGCCCGGGGAGCTGTTTTTT
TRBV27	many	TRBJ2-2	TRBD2	CARPGLAGGGGELFF	TGTGCCAGGCCGGGACTAGCGGGAGGGGGCGGGGAGCTGTTTTTT
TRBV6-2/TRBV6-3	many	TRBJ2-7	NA	CASSRLAYEQYF	TGTGCCAGCAGCCGATTAGCCTACGAGCAGTACTTC
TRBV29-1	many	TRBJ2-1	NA	CSVEGSGAYNEQFF	TGCAGCGTTGAGGGTAGCGGAGCCTACAATGAGCAGTTCTTC
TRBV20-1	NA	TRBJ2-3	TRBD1	CSAHDRAEGTDTQYF	TGCAGTGCCCACGACAGGGCAGAAGGCACAGATACGCAGTATTTT
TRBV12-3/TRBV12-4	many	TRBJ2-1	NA	CASSLEAGINEQFF	TGTGCCAGCAGTTTAGAGGCGGGGATCAATGAGCAGTTCTTC
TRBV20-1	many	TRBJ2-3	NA	CSATFFGAGDTQYF	TGCAGTGCTACGTTTTTCGGGGCAGGAGATACGCAGTATTTT
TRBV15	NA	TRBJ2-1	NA	CATSRGDGTIGNEQFF	TGTGCCACCAGCAGAGGAGACGGGACGATCGGTAATGAGCAGTTCTTC
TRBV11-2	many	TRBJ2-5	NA	CASSSARSQETQYF	TGTGCCAGCAGCTCGGCCCGGTCCCAAGAGACCCAGTACTTC
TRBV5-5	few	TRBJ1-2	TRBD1	CASSARTGGTYGYTF	TGTGCCAGCAGCGCCCGGACAGGGGGCACCTATGGCTACACCTTC
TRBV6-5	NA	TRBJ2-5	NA	CASSYSLTDYQETQYF	TGTGCCAGCAGTTACTCATTGACAGATTACCAAGAGACCCAGTACTTC
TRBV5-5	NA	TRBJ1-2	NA	CASSLGTVQSYTF	TGTGCCAGCAGCTTGGGGACAGTCCAAAGCTACACCTTC
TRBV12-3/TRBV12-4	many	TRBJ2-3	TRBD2	CASSLAGGHTDTQYF	TGTGCCAGCAGTTTGGCGGGAGGCCACACAGATACGCAGTATTTT
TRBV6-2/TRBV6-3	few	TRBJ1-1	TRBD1	CASSSSVTGVGYEAFF	TGTGCCAGCAGTTCCTCAGTGACAGGGGTTGGATATGAAGCTTTCTTT
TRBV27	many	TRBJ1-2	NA	CASSSLQGNYGYTF	TGTGCCAGCAGTTCCCTCCAGGGGAACTATGGCTACACCTTC
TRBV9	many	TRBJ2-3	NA	CASSEGGPNGDTQYF	TGTGCCAGCAGCGAAGGAGGGCCTAACGGCGATACGCAGTATTTT
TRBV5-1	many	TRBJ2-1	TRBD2	CASSYTSSGRAIAYNEQFF	TGCGCCAGCAGCTACACATCTAGCGGGAGGGCCATCGCCTACAATGAGCAGTTCTTC
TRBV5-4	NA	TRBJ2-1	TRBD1	CASSSQGGLNNEQFF	TGTGCCAGCAGCTCACAGGGGGGCCTAAACAATGAGCAGTTCTTC
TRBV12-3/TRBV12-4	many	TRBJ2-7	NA	CASSFVGPGKDLEQYF	TGTGCCAGCAGTTTTGTTGGACCGGGGAAAGATCTCGAGCAGTACTTC
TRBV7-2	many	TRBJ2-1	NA	CASSLVGSRPLHEQFF	TGTGCCAGCAGCTTAGTCGGATCACGGCCTCTTCATGAGCAGTTCTTC
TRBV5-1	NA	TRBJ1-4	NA	CASRTDPNEKLFF	TGCGCCAGCAGAACTGATCCTAATGAAAAACTGTTTTTT
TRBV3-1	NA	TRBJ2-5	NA	CASSQDGWQQETQYF	TGTGCCAGCAGCCAAGACGGGTGGCAGCAAGAGACCCAGTACTTC
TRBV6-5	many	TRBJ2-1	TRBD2	CASSLLAGDQQFF	TGTGCCAGCAGTTTACTAGCGGGAGATCAGCAGTTCTTC
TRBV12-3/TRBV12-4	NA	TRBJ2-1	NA	CASKKFGTPNEQFF	TGTGCCAGCAAGAAATTCGGGACCCCAAATGAGCAGTTCTTC
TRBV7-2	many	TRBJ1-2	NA	CASSLGTASYGYTF	TGTGCCAGCAGCTTAGGTACAGCCTCCTATGGCTACACCTTC
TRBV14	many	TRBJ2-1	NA	CATSFLGGTYNEQFF	TGTGCTACATCCTTCCTAGGCGGTACCTACAATGAGCAGTTCTTC
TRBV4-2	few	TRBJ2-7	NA	CASSQEDFRQESSYEQYF	TGTGCCAGCAGCCAAGAAGATTTCCGACAGGAGAGCTCCTACGAGCAGTACTTC
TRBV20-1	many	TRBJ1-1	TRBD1	CSANDRAGTEAFF	TGCAGTGCTAATGACAGGGCCGGCACTGAAGCTTTCTTT
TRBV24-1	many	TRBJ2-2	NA	CATSGESGELFF	TGTGCCACCAGTGGGGAGTCCGGGGAGCTGTTTTTT
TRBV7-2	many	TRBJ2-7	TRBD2	CASSLGLAGKYYEQYF	TGTGCCAGCAGCTTGGGACTAGCGGGAAAATACTACGAGCAGTACTTC
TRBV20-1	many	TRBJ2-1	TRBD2	CSARDGGAGGYNEQFF	TGCAGTGCTAGAGATGGTGGGGCGGGAGGGTACAATGAGCAGTTCTTC
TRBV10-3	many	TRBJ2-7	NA	CAIRRDSAYEQYF	TGTGCCATCAGACGGGACTCGGCCTACGAGCAGTACTTC
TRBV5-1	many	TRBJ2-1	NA	CASSPGTAEQFF	TGCGCCAGCAGCCCCGGGACTGCCGAGCAGTTCTTC
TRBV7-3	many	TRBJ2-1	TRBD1	CASSRRTGGFRFF	TGTGCCAGCAGCCGTCGGACAGGGGGTTTTCGGTTCTTC
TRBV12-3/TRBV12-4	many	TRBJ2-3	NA	CASSLRELVPDTQYF	TGTGCCAGCAGTTTAAGGGAACTAGTTCCAGATACGCAGTATTTT